These 24 T cell receptor beta chains share one sample of origin, sequenced in a study of long-term antiretroviral therapy in people with HIV (dated by TCRdb to between 2021 and 2024). The immunoSEQ hsTCRB v3.0 assay was used at survey level resolution to sequence the TRB variable region. Imported from immuneACCESS, the table was reduced by TCRdb to in-frame sequences with V and J called. These copies leave out some clones; in studies compared against another copy, an unresolved V gene accounts for under half, and the cause of the remainder is not known. This sample lists 14,000 or so clones; around 82% were detected once. Clones ranked in the top ten supply about 30% of the sample. Sequences were derived from unsorted PBMCs, sampled 3.1 years after starting antiretroviral therapy. These receptors came from a man in his forties with HIV.

The gene calls are TRBV30 and TRBJ1-1; TRBD1 matches 8 bases. V lost 5 bases and J lost 2; bases outside the gene matches: 4. The CDR3 extends over 13 amino acids. The V gene's germline CDR1 is GTSNPN and CDR2 SVGIG (reference sequence). The CDR3 spells CAWHPGGNTEAFF. CDR3 nucleotides: TGTGCCTGGCACCCAGGGGGCAACACTGAAGCTTTCTTT.

This clone was detected a few times. V is TRBV27 and J is TRBJ1-4; 10 nucleotides line up with TRBD1. The CDR3 runs 15 residues. CDR1 and CDR2 from the germline V gene are MNHEY and SMNVEV (reference sequence). The ends lost 5 bases at V and 7 bases at J; junction bases unmatched: 7. CDR3 sequence: CASSGTTGGVEKLFF. As DNA, the CDR3 is TGTGCCAGCAGTGGAACGACAGGGGGCGTTGAAAAACTGTTTTTT. Complete variable domain (other parts from reference TRBV27 and TRBJ1-4): EAQVTQNPRYLITVTGKKLTVTCSQNMNHEYMSWYRQDPGLGLRQIYYSMNVEVTDKGDVPEGYKVSRKEKRNFPLILESPSPNQTSLYFCASSGTTGGVEKLFFGSGTQLSVL.

The gene calls are TRBV12-5 and TRBJ1-3, with unresolved D. The germline V gene encodes CDR1 LGHNT and CDR2 FRNRAP. Trimming shortened V by 2 bases and J by 0 bases, and 11 bases separated the two germline ends. CDR3 size: 16 residues. The CDR3 DNA is TGTGCTAGTGGTTTGCCGTCGGACCTCTCTGGAAACACCATATATTTT. Protein: CASGLPSDLSGNTIYF.

This clone was detected a few times. The rearrangement joins TRBV4-1 to TRBJ1-3; perhaps TRBD1 as D (5 bases). Germline V lookup: CDR1 MGHRA, CDR2 YSYEKL. This CDR3 has 18 amino acids. Trimming stripped 4 bases from V and 0 bases from J, with 19 bases between. This chain's CDR3 is CASSRLPPTALSGNTIYF. The CDR3 DNA is TGCGCCAGCAGCCGTCTCCCCCCGACAGCCCTCTCTGGAAACACCATATATTTT.

The chain combines TRBV19 with TRBJ1-5, with D hard to call. Trimming left V 4 bases short and J 2 bases short, with 3 bases between. This CDR3 spans 12 amino acids. Per the germline V gene, CDR1 is LNHDA and CDR2 is SQIVND (reference sequence). The CDR3 sequence is CASSKGNQPQHF. CDR3 nucleotides: TGTGCCAGTAGTAAGGGCAATCAGCCCCAGCATTTT.

The rearrangement joins TRBV2 to TRBJ2-7; tentatively, D is TRBD1 (6 bases). Germline V gene sequence: CDR1 SNHLY, CDR2 FYNNEI. V was pared by 7 bases and J by 5 bases, with 15 bases between. The CDR3 is made up of 13 amino acids. Here the CDR3 reads CASIPLGGDEQYF. The CDR3 DNA is TGTGCCAGCATCCCCCTAGGGGGAGACGAGCAGTACTTC.

The chain employs TRBV5-1 and TRBJ2-3; perhaps TRBD1 as D (6 bases). CDR3 length equals 15 residues. V lost 0 bases, J lost 1 base, and 9 bases lay in between. Germline V gene sequence: CDR1 SGHRS, CDR2 YFSETQ. For the CDR3, the DNA is TGCGCCAGCAGCTTGGAGGGGGTCCGCACAGATACGCAGTATTTT. It specifies CASSLEGVRTDTQYF.

This clone was seen once. The chain recombines TRBV19 with TRBJ1-1; D is uncertain. The CDR3 is 12 residues long. Trimming left V 3 bases short and J 2 bases short, with 4 bases between. Germline V gene lookup returns CDR1 LNHDA and CDR2 SQIVND (reference sequence). This CDR3 reads CASSMGNTEAFF. The CDR3 nucleotides are TGTGCCAGTAGTATGGGTAACACTGAAGCTTTCTTT.

The chain recombines TRBV11-2 with TRBJ1-2; D possibly corresponds to TRBD1 (5 bases). The ends were cut back, 2 bases at V and 0 bases at J, with 16 bases in the middle. Germline CDR1 SGHAT, CDR2 FQNNGV. This CDR3 has 17 residues. DNA for the CDR3: TGTGCCAGCAGCTTAAGCGGCAGGGCCATGACTAACTATGGCTACACCTTC. Protein: CASSLSGRAMTNYGYTF.

The rearrangement uses TRBV5-4 and TRBJ2-7, with TRBD1 as a possible D gene (6 bases). Germline CDR1 and CDR2: SGHNT and YYREEE (reference sequence). This CDR3 contains 15 residues. Trimming cost V 2 bases and J 5 bases, with 17 bases left between them. DNA of the CDR3: TGTGCCAGCAGCTTAAACGGACAGTCATCCCACGAGCAGTACTTC. It encodes CASSLNGQSSHEQYF.

The genes are TRBV5-1 and TRBJ2-3; 16 nucleotides align to TRBD2. CDR3 length: 16 residues. Per the germline V gene, CDR1 is SGHRS and CDR2 is YFSETQ. Trimming cost V 4 bases and J 4 bases; bases outside gene matches: 3. The CDR3 spells CASSGTSGGGADTQYF. The CDR3 DNA reads TGCGCCAGCAGCGGGACTAGCGGGGGGGGCGCAGATACGCAGTATTTT.

This rearrangement joins TRBV11-3 to TRBJ2-7, with D possibly TRBD1 on 5 matching bases. With 3 bases removed from V and 3 bases from J, the gap between germline ends came to 12 bases. The CDR3 runs 14 residues. Per germline, CDR1 SGHNT and CDR2 YENEEA. The CDR3 loop is CASSLAGINYEQYF. In nucleotides, the CDR3 is TGTGCCAGCAGCTTGGCAGGGATTAACTACGAGCAGTACTTC. The variable domain in full, with the rest retrieved from reference TRBV11-3 and TRBJ2-7, is EAGVVQSPRYKIIEKKQPVAFWCNPISGHNTLYWYLQNLGQGPELLIRYENEEAVDDSQLPKDRFSAERLKGVDSTLKIQPAELGDSAVYLCASSLAGINYEQYFGPGTRLTVT.

The J gene is TRBJ1-1, the V gene TRBV7-9; D unclear. The V end lost 3 bases, the J end lost 1 base, and 6 bases lay between the germline ends. The CDR3 contains 13 residues. Germline values: CDR1 SEHNR, CDR2 FQNEAQ (reference sequence). In DNA form, the CDR3 reads TGTGCCAGCAGCTTTACGGAGAACACTGAAGCTTTCTTT. It yields the protein CASSFTENTEAFF.

This clone was recorded a few times. This chain joins TRBV4-1 and TRBJ2-7; D is possibly TRBD1 (5 bases). Germline-derived CDR1 and CDR2 are MGHRA and YSYEKL. There are 15 residues in the CDR3. V shed 2 bases and J shed 4 bases, with 15 bases lying between them. The CDR3 DNA is TGCGCCAGCAGCCAAACGTCACAGGACCAATACGAGCAGTACTTC. This translates into CASSQTSQDQYEQYF.

V gene TRBV9 combines with J gene TRBJ2-3; TRBD2 agrees at 7 bases. The CDR3 has 16 amino acids. Germline V gives CDR1 SGDLS, CDR2 YYNGEE. V lost 0 bases, J lost 1 base, and 5 bases stayed unmatched. CDR3 in DNA: TGTGCCAGCAGCGTAGCCTTGGCGGGGGGCACAGATACGCAGTATTTT. Residues: CASSVALAGGTDTQYF.

The chain uses TRBV19 and TRBJ1-2; no firm D call. Germline-derived CDR1 and CDR2 are LNHDA and SQIVND (reference sequence). This CDR3 has 15 amino acids. Trimming left V 10 bases short and J 1 base short, with 19 bases between. The CDR3 reads CAIPSTSRHNYGYTF. The CDR3 DNA reads as TGTGCCATTCCATCGACCTCGAGGCATAACTATGGCTACACCTTC.

The chain is built from TRBV4-1 and TRBJ2-1; D uncertain. Germline lookup yields CDR1 MGHRA and CDR2 YSYEKL. This CDR3 has 16 residues. Between the trimmed V and J ends, which lost 0 bases and 1 base, there was a span of 10 bases. As DNA, the CDR3 is TGCGCCAGCAGCCAAGAACGCGGTCTATCCTACAATGAGCAGTTCTTC. It translates to CASSQERGLSYNEQFF.

The chain couples TRBV18 to TRBJ1-3; no clear D. V was clipped by 6 bases and J by 0 bases, with 15 bases between them. This CDR3 comprises 16 residues. Germline CDR1 and CDR2: KGHSH and LQKENI. CDR3 coding DNA: TGTGCCAGCTCTCCTTGGACGGTCCTCTCTGGAAACACCATATATTTT. It encodes CASSPWTVLSGNTIYF.

The rearrangement joins TRBV2 to TRBJ2-1, with 8 positions matching TRBD1. In germline, CDR1 is SNHLY, CDR2 FYNNEI. The CDR3 contains 15 residues. V lost 2 bases to trimming and J lost 7 bases; unmatched junction nucleotides: 7. The CDR3 sequence: CASSETTGGLNEQFF. CDR3 DNA sequence: TGTGCCAGCAGTGAAACCACAGGGGGACTGAATGAGCAGTTCTTC.

The CDR3 loop is CSVESGLGGYTF. The CDR3 nucleotides read TGCAGCGTTGAATCAGGGTTGGGCGGCTACACCTTC. V and J are TRBV29-1 and TRBJ1-2, with TRBD1 as a possible D gene (5 bases). Trimming removed 2 bases from V and 8 bases from J, with 12 bases in between. The CDR3 sequence is 12 residues long. CDR1 and CDR2 (germline): SQVTM, ANQGSEA.

The rearrangement joins TRBV6-1 to TRBJ1-2; D unclear. The CDR3 is 18 amino acids. The V end was cut by 4 bases, the J end by 0 bases, with 21 bases between. The germline V gene has CDR1 MNHNS and CDR2 SASEGT. This CDR3 reads CASSVQESHELANYGYTF. The DNA for the CDR3 is TGTGCCAGCAGTGTTCAAGAATCCCATGAATTAGCTAACTATGGCTACACCTTC.

This sequence joins TRBV5-4 and TRBJ1-1; tentative D call: TRBD1 (5 bases). Germline values: CDR1 SGHNT, CDR2 YYREEE (reference sequence). Deletions cut 7 bases from V and 0 bases from J, with 19 bases between. This CDR3 has 16 amino acids. CDR3 DNA sequence: TGTGCCAGCGGTGGGGGACCGGACCTGATGAACACTGAAGCTTTCTTT. This codes for CASGGGPDLMNTEAFF. The complete variable domain, with remaining parts taken from reference TRBV5-4 and TRBJ1-1, reads ETGVTQSPTHLIKTRGQQVTLRCSSQSGHNTVSWYQQALGQGPQFIFQYYREEENGRGNFPPRFSGLQFPNYSSELNVNALELDDSALYLCASGGGPDLMNTEAFFGQGTRLTVV.

The V call is TRBV6-1, the J call TRBJ1-4; no firm D call. V shed 2 bases and J shed 5 bases, with 9 bases lying between them. The CDR3 is made up of 14 amino acids. The germline V gene has CDR1 MNHNS and CDR2 SASEGT. The CDR3 is CASSEMAANEKLFF. The CDR3 bases are TGTGCCAGCAGTGAAATGGCGGCCAATGAAAAACTGTTTTTT.

The chain uses TRBV12-5 and TRBJ1-5; 7 positions match TRBD1. The CDR3 is 15 amino acids. After removal of 2 bases from V and 6 bases from J, the junction contained 7 bases not matched to a gene. Germline CDR1 is LGHNT and CDR2 is FRNRAP. The CDR3 coding sequence is TGTGCTAGTGGTTTGCCTCAGGGGGTTGCTCAGCCCCAGCATTTT. Encoded protein: CASGLPQGVAQPQHF.